This T cell receptor (beta chain) was obtained from a study of blood T cell repertoires in COVID-19. Turning to the study itself: The cDNA or gDNA used as material had been derived from T cells, B-cell-depleted T cells, or PBMCs.

The count of this clone is one. There are 14 residues in the CDR3. Trimming pared 4 bases from V and 5 bases from J, leaving 14 bases between. The V gene's germline CDR1 is SGHAT and CDR2 FQNNGV. Using immunoSEQ multiplex PCR, the repertoire was profiled, and TCRdb retains in-frame clones only, with some absent. The sample consists of about 110,000 clones, over 65% of them appearing once. Sequences were obtained from peripheral blood. The clonotype comes from a woman aged 80 or over with acute or convalescent COVID-19. The chain recombines TRBV11-2 with TRBJ2-5, with a possible D match to TRBD1 (6 bases). DNA for the CDR3: TGTGCCAGCAGCTCTTCACAGGGTTTGGAGACCCAGTACTTC. It is translated as CASSSSQGLETQYF.